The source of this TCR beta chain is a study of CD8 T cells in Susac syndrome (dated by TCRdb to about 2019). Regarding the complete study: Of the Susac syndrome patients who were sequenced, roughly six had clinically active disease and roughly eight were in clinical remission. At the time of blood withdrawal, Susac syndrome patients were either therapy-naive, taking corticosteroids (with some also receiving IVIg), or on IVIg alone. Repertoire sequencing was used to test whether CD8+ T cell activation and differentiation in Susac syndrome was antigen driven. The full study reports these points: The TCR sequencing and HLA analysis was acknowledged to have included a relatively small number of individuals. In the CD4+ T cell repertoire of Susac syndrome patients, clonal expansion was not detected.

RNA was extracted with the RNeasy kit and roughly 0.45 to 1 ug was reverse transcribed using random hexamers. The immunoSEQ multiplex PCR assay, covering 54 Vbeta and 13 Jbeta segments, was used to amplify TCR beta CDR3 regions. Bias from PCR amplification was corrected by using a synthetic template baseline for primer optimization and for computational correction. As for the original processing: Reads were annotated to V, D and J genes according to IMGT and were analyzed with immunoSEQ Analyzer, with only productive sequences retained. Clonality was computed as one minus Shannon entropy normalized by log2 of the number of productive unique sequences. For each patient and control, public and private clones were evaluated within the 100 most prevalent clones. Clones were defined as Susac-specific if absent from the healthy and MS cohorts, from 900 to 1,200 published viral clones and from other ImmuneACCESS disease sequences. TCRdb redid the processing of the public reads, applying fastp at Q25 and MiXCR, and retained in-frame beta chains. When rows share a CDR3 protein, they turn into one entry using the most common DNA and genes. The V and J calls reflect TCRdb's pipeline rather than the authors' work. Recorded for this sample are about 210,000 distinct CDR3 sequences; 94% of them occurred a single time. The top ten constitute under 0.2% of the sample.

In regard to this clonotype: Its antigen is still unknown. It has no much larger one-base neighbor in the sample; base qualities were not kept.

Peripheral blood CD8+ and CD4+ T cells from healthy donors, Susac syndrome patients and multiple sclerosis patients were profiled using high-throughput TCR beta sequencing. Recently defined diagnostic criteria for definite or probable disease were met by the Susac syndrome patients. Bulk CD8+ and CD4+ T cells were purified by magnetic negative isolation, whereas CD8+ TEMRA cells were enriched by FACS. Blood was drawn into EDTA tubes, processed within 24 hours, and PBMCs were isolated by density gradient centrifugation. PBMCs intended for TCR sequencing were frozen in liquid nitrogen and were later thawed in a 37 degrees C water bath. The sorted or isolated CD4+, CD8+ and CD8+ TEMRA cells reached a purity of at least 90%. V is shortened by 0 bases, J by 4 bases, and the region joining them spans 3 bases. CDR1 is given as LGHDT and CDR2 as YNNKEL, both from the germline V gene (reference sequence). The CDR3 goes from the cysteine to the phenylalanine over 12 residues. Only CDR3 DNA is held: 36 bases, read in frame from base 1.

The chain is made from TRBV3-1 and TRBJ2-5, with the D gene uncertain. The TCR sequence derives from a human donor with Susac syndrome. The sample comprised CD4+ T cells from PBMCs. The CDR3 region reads CASSQDRETQYF. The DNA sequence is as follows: TGTGCCAGCAGCCAAGACAGAGAGACCCAGTACTTC.